This T cell receptor (beta chain) appears in the sequencing data of a study of early T cells in non-severe SARS-CoV-2 infection. Study summary: Whole-blood bulk RNA, unsorted, was sequenced, and chains were unpaired. Study-level findings and limits: Reliance on VDJdb matching favored anti-spike CD8 responses; private and CD4 specificities were missed.

The CDR3 contains 16 residues. Trimming cost V 5 bases and J 7 bases; bases outside gene matches: 13. Germline lookup yields CDR1 MNHEY and CDR2 SVGAGI. On this clonotype: The antigen remains undetermined.

The library protocol tagged individual cDNA molecules with unique molecular identifiers. MiXCR, run by TCRdb on the 5' RACE reads, gives a single entry per CDR3 protein. The sample contains 50,000 to 85,000 distinct CDR3 sequences, roughly 9.1% of which appear only once. The chain carries TRBV6-5 and TRBJ2-2; TRBD2 agrees at 7 bases. This TCR was recovered from an adult who was a healthcare worker with PCR-confirmed SARS-CoV-2 infection or an uninfected control (not recorded which). What was sequenced was whole blood. The CDR3 sequence: CASSRASGRPGGELFF. The CDR3 DNA reads as TGTGCCAGCAGTCGGGCTAGCGGTCGACCTGGCGGGGAGCTGTTTTTT.